The rows below give T cell receptor beta chains drawn from one sample of a study of CD8 T cells in ankylosing spondylitis. One entry per CDR3 protein results from TCRdb running MiXCR on the 5' RACE reads. The top ten hold over 6.5% of the sample, which has approximately 500,000 distinct CDR3 sequences, more than 9.5% seen once. The specimen sequenced was blood, either unsorted or a sorted T cell fraction (not recorded which). These receptors all stem from a male donor with ankylosing spondylitis. CDR3s include the opening cysteine and the closing phenylalanine or tryptophan. The D gene is left open where the match is weak. A row's size may be missing; if present it is once, few, many or a size class.

j_gene: TRBJ2-2; d_gene: TRBD2; abundance: few; v_gene: TRBV5-1; CDR3aa: CASSLVGLAGDGELFF; CDR3nt: TGCGCCAGCAGCTTGGTGGGACTAGCGGGAGACGGGGAGCTGTTTTTT
j_gene: TRBJ2-3; d_gene: TRBD2; abundance: few; v_gene: TRBV6-2/TRBV6-3; CDR3aa: CASRERVSQRDTDTQYF; CDR3nt: TGTGCCAGCAGGGAAAGGGTGTCCCAGCGGGATACAGATACGCAGTATTTT
j_gene: TRBJ1-1; d_gene: TRBD1; abundance: many; v_gene: TRBV12-3/TRBV12-4; CDR3aa: CASSLYRGRGTEAFF; CDR3nt: TGTGCCAGCAGTTTGTACAGGGGTCGGGGCACTGAAGCTTTCTTT
j_gene: TRBJ2-3; d_gene: NA; abundance: many; v_gene: TRBV6-2/TRBV6-3; CDR3aa: CASGLGDTDWRMDTQYF; CDR3nt: TGTGCCAGCGGTTTAGGGGACACAGACTGGAGGATGGATACGCAGTATTTT
j_gene: TRBJ2-5; d_gene: NA; abundance: many; v_gene: TRBV12-3/TRBV12-4; CDR3aa: CASSLADLGAETQYF; CDR3nt: TGTGCCAGCAGTTTAGCCGACCTGGGGGCAGAGACCCAGTACTTC
j_gene: TRBJ1-5; d_gene: NA; abundance: few; v_gene: TRBV7-9; CDR3aa: CASSFGGAGANQPQHF; CDR3nt: TGTGCCAGCAGCTTTGGAGGGGCGGGAGCTAATCAGCCCCAGCATTTT
j_gene: TRBJ2-2; d_gene: NA; abundance: NA; v_gene: TRBV12-3/TRBV12-4; CDR3aa: CASSPNGYTGELFF; CDR3nt: TGTGCCAGCAGTCCAAACGGATACACCGGGGAGCTGTTTTTT
j_gene: TRBJ2-2; d_gene: TRBD2; abundance: NA; v_gene: TRBV10-3; CDR3aa: CAIRGERELTGELFF; CDR3nt: TGTGCCATCAGGGGAGAGCGGGAGTTGACCGGGGAGCTGTTTTTT
j_gene: TRBJ1-1; d_gene: NA; abundance: few; v_gene: TRBV5-1; CDR3aa: CASTFNRGYTEAFF; CDR3nt: TGCGCCAGCACCTTTAATAGGGGATACACTGAAGCTTTCTTT
j_gene: TRBJ1-1; d_gene: NA; abundance: NA; v_gene: TRBV4-1; CDR3aa: CASSQAGALRNTEAFF; CDR3nt: TGCGCCAGCAGCCAAGCTGGTGCTCTACGGAACACTGAAGCTTTCTTT
j_gene: TRBJ2-1; d_gene: TRBD2; abundance: NA; v_gene: TRBV19; CDR3aa: CASRLAGTGEQFF; CDR3nt: TGTGCCAGTAGACTAGCGGGAACGGGTGAGCAGTTCTTC
j_gene: TRBJ1-3; d_gene: TRBD1; abundance: few; v_gene: TRBV5-1; CDR3aa: CASSFTGGTGNTIYF; CDR3nt: TGCGCCAGCAGCTTTACAGGGGGCACTGGAAACACCATATATTTT
j_gene: TRBJ1-5; d_gene: NA; abundance: NA; v_gene: TRBV28; CDR3aa: CASSPSHADQPQHF; CDR3nt: TGTGCCAGCAGTCCATCCCACGCGGATCAGCCCCAGCATTTT
j_gene: TRBJ2-1; d_gene: NA; abundance: NA; v_gene: TRBV3-1; CDR3aa: CASSQDVATSYNEQFF; CDR3nt: TGTGCCAGCAGCCAAGATGTGGCGACGTCCTACAATGAGCAGTTCTTC
j_gene: TRBJ2-1; d_gene: NA; abundance: NA; v_gene: TRBV12-3/TRBV12-4; CDR3aa: CASLPRDPYNEQFF; CDR3nt: TGTGCCAGCCTACCCCGGGACCCTTACAATGAGCAGTTCTTC
j_gene: TRBJ1-2; d_gene: NA; abundance: NA; v_gene: TRBV20-1; CDR3aa: CSARDPTGGGDYGYTF; CDR3nt: TGCAGTGCTAGAGATCCCACCGGTGGAGGAGACTATGGCTACACCTTC
j_gene: TRBJ2-1; d_gene: NA; abundance: few; v_gene: TRBV10-2; CDR3aa: CASSESGGLTYNEQFF; CDR3nt: TGCGCCAGCAGTGAGTCGGGGGGCTTGACTTACAATGAGCAGTTCTTC
j_gene: TRBJ2-1; d_gene: TRBD2; abundance: many; v_gene: TRBV6-1; CDR3aa: CASSFNGRAGRQFF; CDR3nt: TGTGCCAGCAGCTTTAACGGGAGGGCCGGTCGGCAGTTCTTC
j_gene: TRBJ2-2; d_gene: TRBD1; abundance: many; v_gene: TRBV29-1; CDR3aa: CSVYRGPEDGELFF; CDR3nt: TGCAGCGTGTACAGGGGGCCCGAGGACGGGGAGCTGTTTTTT
j_gene: TRBJ2-3; d_gene: NA; abundance: NA; v_gene: TRBV7-9; CDR3aa: CASSLGMGLKTDTQYF; CDR3nt: TGTGCCAGCAGCTTGGGCATGGGACTCAAGACAGATACGCAGTATTTT
j_gene: TRBJ1-1; d_gene: TRBD1; abundance: few; v_gene: TRBV12-5; CDR3aa: CASGLWTGGTEAFF; CDR3nt: TGTGCTAGTGGTTTGTGGACAGGGGGCACTGAAGCTTTCTTT
j_gene: TRBJ1-1; d_gene: NA; abundance: many; v_gene: TRBV6-2/TRBV6-3; CDR3aa: CASSYRPNTEAFF; CDR3nt: TGTGCCAGCAGTTACAGACCGAACACTGAAGCTTTCTTT
j_gene: TRBJ2-1; d_gene: TRBD1; abundance: many; v_gene: TRBV4-1; CDR3aa: CASSQEQGREQFF; CDR3nt: TGCGCCAGCAGCCAGGAACAGGGGAGAGAGCAGTTCTTC
j_gene: TRBJ2-1; d_gene: TRBD1; abundance: few; v_gene: TRBV29-1; CDR3aa: CSVTRQGRVNEQFF; CDR3nt: TGCAGCGTTACCCGACAGGGCCGGGTGAATGAGCAGTTCTTC
j_gene: TRBJ2-1; d_gene: NA; abundance: NA; v_gene: TRBV6-5; CDR3aa: CASSYNSGEGGNEQFF; CDR3nt: TGTGCCAGCAGTTACAACTCGGGCGAAGGGGGGAATGAGCAGTTCTTC
j_gene: TRBJ1-3; d_gene: NA; abundance: NA; v_gene: TRBV6-1; CDR3aa: CASSDGATSGNTVYF; CDR3nt: TGTGCCAGCAGTGACGGTGCCACCTCTGGAAACACCGTATATTTT
j_gene: TRBJ1-3; d_gene: NA; abundance: NA; v_gene: TRBV12-3/TRBV12-4; CDR3aa: CASRSGSGNTIYF; CDR3nt: TGTGCCAGCAGGTCAGGGTCTGGAAACACCATATATTTT
j_gene: TRBJ1-2; d_gene: NA; abundance: few; v_gene: TRBV9; CDR3aa: CASSVGTVEDYGYTF; CDR3nt: TGTGCCAGCAGCGTAGGGACAGTCGAAGACTATGGCTACACCTTC
j_gene: TRBJ2-1; d_gene: TRBD2; abundance: NA; v_gene: TRBV20-1; CDR3aa: CSALLAGGNNEQFF; CDR3nt: TGCAGTGCTCTGCTAGCGGGAGGGAACAATGAGCAGTTCTTC
j_gene: TRBJ2-3; d_gene: TRBD2; abundance: NA; v_gene: TRBV7-6; CDR3aa: CASSPQPTLTSEDTQYF; CDR3nt: TGTGCCAGCAGCCCGCAACCCACCCTGACTAGCGAAGATACGCAGTATTTT
j_gene: TRBJ2-1; d_gene: NA; abundance: few; v_gene: TRBV27; CDR3aa: CASSLLGGRRNEQFF; CDR3nt: TGTGCCAGCAGTTTATTGGGGGGCAGGAGGAATGAGCAGTTCTTC
j_gene: TRBJ2-6; d_gene: NA; abundance: NA; v_gene: TRBV12-3/TRBV12-4; CDR3aa: CASTSQGYFAGANVLTF; CDR3nt: TGTGCCAGCACTTCCCAGGGGTACTTTGCTGGGGCCAACGTCCTGACTTTC
j_gene: TRBJ2-5; d_gene: TRBD1; abundance: NA; v_gene: TRBV7-9; CDR3aa: CASSSTGGMTPQYF; CDR3nt: TGTGCCAGCAGCTCGACAGGGGGCATGACCCCCCAGTACTTC
j_gene: TRBJ2-3; d_gene: NA; abundance: NA; v_gene: TRBV20-1; CDR3aa: CSARERRDIWGTQYF; CDR3nt: TGCAGTGCTAGAGAGCGGCGGGACATCTGGGGTACGCAGTATTTT
j_gene: TRBJ2-3; d_gene: TRBD2; abundance: few; v_gene: TRBV7-2; CDR3aa: CASKSGSADTQYF; CDR3nt: TGTGCCAGCAAAAGCGGGAGTGCAGATACGCAGTATTTT
j_gene: TRBJ1-5; d_gene: TRBD1; abundance: NA; v_gene: TRBV29-1; CDR3aa: CSAAGGRLGQPQHF; CDR3nt: TGCAGCGCAGCAGGGGGCAGGTTGGGTCAGCCCCAGCATTTT
j_gene: TRBJ2-1; d_gene: TRBD1; abundance: many; v_gene: TRBV4-1; CDR3aa: CASRLNTGGTYNEQFF; CDR3nt: TGCGCCAGCAGATTAAACACAGGGGGTACCTACAATGAGCAGTTCTTC
j_gene: TRBJ1-2; d_gene: NA; abundance: NA; v_gene: TRBV3-1; CDR3aa: CASSQDAGRTYYGYTF; CDR3nt: TGTGCCAGCAGCCAAGACGCAGGACGGACTTACTATGGCTACACCTTC
j_gene: TRBJ2-1; d_gene: TRBD2; abundance: NA; v_gene: TRBV20-1; CDR3aa: CSATPGLAKSYNEQFF; CDR3nt: TGCAGTGCTACTCCGGGACTAGCTAAATCCTACAATGAGCAGTTCTTC
j_gene: TRBJ2-3; d_gene: TRBD1; abundance: few; v_gene: TRBV18; CDR3aa: CASSPGTGFTDTQYF; CDR3nt: TGTGCCAGCTCACCCGGGACAGGCTTCACAGATACGCAGTATTTT
j_gene: TRBJ2-7; d_gene: TRBD1; abundance: many; v_gene: TRBV3-1; CDR3aa: CASSQGQRFYEQYF; CDR3nt: TGTGCCAGCAGTCAGGGACAGCGATTCTACGAGCAGTACTTC
j_gene: TRBJ2-5; d_gene: TRBD2; abundance: few; v_gene: TRBV7-2; CDR3aa: CASSRKTSGLQETQYF; CDR3nt: TGTGCCAGCAGCCGCAAGACTAGCGGGCTTCAAGAGACCCAGTACTTC
j_gene: TRBJ2-1; d_gene: TRBD1; abundance: few; v_gene: TRBV10-1; CDR3aa: CASTNLTGAILNNEQFF; CDR3nt: TGCGCCAGCACCAACCTGACAGGGGCTATACTAAACAATGAGCAGTTCTTC
j_gene: TRBJ1-5; d_gene: NA; abundance: few; v_gene: TRBV11-2; CDR3aa: CASSLGGRGSNQPQHF; CDR3nt: TGTGCCAGCAGCTTAGGGGGCCGGGGGAGCAATCAGCCCCAGCATTTT
j_gene: TRBJ2-1; d_gene: TRBD2; abundance: many; v_gene: TRBV11-2; CDR3aa: CASSPGTSGNEQFF; CDR3nt: TGTGCCAGCAGCCCCGGGACTAGCGGCAATGAGCAGTTCTTC
j_gene: TRBJ1-2; d_gene: NA; abundance: once; v_gene: TRBV5-1; CDR3aa: CASSSQGIDYGYTF; CDR3nt: TGCGCCAGCAGCTCTCAGGGTATCGACTATGGCTACACCTTC
j_gene: TRBJ1-1; d_gene: NA; abundance: NA; v_gene: TRBV24-1; CDR3aa: CATSDVTGTEAFF; CDR3nt: TGTGCCACCAGTGACGTGACAGGCACTGAAGCTTTCTTT
j_gene: TRBJ2-2; d_gene: TRBD2; abundance: many; v_gene: TRBV5-1; CDR3aa: CASSLTSGSRTGELFF; CDR3nt: TGCGCCAGCAGCTTAACTAGCGGGAGTCGAACCGGGGAGCTGTTTTTT
j_gene: TRBJ2-4; d_gene: NA; abundance: few; v_gene: TRBV30; CDR3aa: CAWSRISRGIQYF; CDR3nt: TGTGCCTGGAGCCGAATATCCCGGGGCATTCAGTACTTC
j_gene: TRBJ2-7; d_gene: NA; abundance: NA; v_gene: TRBV11-2; CDR3aa: CASGDHSYEQYF; CDR3nt: TGTGCCAGCGGGGACCACTCCTACGAGCAGTACTTC
j_gene: TRBJ2-1; d_gene: NA; abundance: few; v_gene: TRBV20-1; CDR3aa: CSAKLHRRPYNEQFF; CDR3nt: TGCAGTGCCAAGCTTCATCGGCGACCATACAATGAGCAGTTCTTC